This entry is about one TCR beta chain. The antigen remains undetermined. The data are from a study of cytomegalovirus exposure and HLA in healthy donors. Notes on the study in general: Among TCR beta chains, those listed as cytomegalovirus-associated numbered fewer than 200. Sequencing artifact likely explains a cluster of highly shared sequence variants.

Donors sampled were nominally healthy, though unrecorded immune exposures were likely. 13 Jbeta primers and 60 Vbeta primers were used for the PCR. Method: immunoSEQ multiplex PCR; TCRdb's copy keeps in-frame clones and lacks some. The sample table includes tens of thousands of clones. Germline V gene data show CDR1 as MDHEN and CDR2 as SYDVKM. V shed 6 bases and J 6 bases; nucleotides not matched to a gene: 8. CDR3 length: 13 amino acids. The sequence came from a male donor in good health and CMV-seronegative. V gene TRBV28 combines with J gene TRBJ2-7; 7 bases line up with TRBD1. Sequencing used PBMCs. CDR3 amino acids: CASRPRGQIEQYF. The CDR3, as DNA: TGTGCCAGCAGGCCAAGGGGACAGATCGAGCAGTACTTC.